These T cell receptor beta chains were read from a single sample in a study of blood T cells in healthy people across ages. TCRdb re-derived calls from the 5' RACE reads in MiXCR, one entry per CDR3 protein. This table holds hundreds of thousands of distinct CDR3 sequences, roughly 49% found once. Input material: blood. All receptors come from a woman aged 60-75 years in good health. The CDR3 runs from the conserved cysteine through the conserved F or W. D genes are given only for firm matches. A row's size may be missing; if present it is once, few, many or a size class.

>few|TRBJ1-1|16|TRBD1|TRBV20-1
TGCAGTGCTACTATTCCGACAGGGACGATCGGCACTGAAGCTTTCTTT
CSATIPTGTIGTEAFF
>-|TRBJ2-1|17|TRBD2|TRBV20-1
TGCAGTGCTGGAGGACTAGCGGGAGGGCCGTCGGGGAATGAGCAGTTCTTC
CSAGGLAGGPSGNEQFF
>few|TRBJ2-5|16|-|TRBV4-3
TGCGCCAGCAGCCAAGAGTATCGGCCAGACCGAGAGACCCAGTACTTC
CASSQEYRPDRETQYF
>-|TRBJ1-6|15|TRBD1|TRBV27
TGTGCCAGCAGGAGACAGGGGGCTGGCAATTCACCCCTCCACTTT
CASRRQGAGNSPLHF
>-|TRBJ1-4|14|-|TRBV3-1
TGTGCCAGCAGTCGACGAACAGGGAATGAAAAACTGTTTTTT
CASSRRTGNEKLFF
>few|TRBJ2-7|14|-|TRBV27
TGTGCCAGCAGTAAACCCGGGACATACCTCGAGCAGTACTTC
CASSKPGTYLEQYF
>-|TRBJ2-3|18|-|TRBV15
TGTGCCACCAGCAGAGCGCGCGAGAGGCGCCCATTCGATGATACACAGTATTTT
CATSRARERRPFDDTQYF
>-|TRBJ2-1|17|TRBD2|TRBV4-3
TGCGCCAGCAGCCAAGATATAGAAGCGGGAGGCTACAATGAGCAGTTCTTC
CASSQDIEAGGYNEQFF
>-|TRBJ2-7|14|TRBD1|TRBV5-1
TGCGCCAGCAGCCCAGGGACAGCATGGCGCGAGCAGTACTTC
CASSPGTAWREQYF
>many|TRBJ2-5|12|-|TRBV29-1
TGCAGCGCCCAGGGAGGAGAAGAGACCCAGTACTTC
CSAQGGEETQYF
>-|TRBJ1-1|14|-|TRBV5-1
TGCGCCAGCAGCCTGGAGGTCAGGAAGACTGAAGCTTTCTTT
CASSLEVRKTEAFF
>-|TRBJ2-1|12|-|TRBV20-1
TGCAGTAACATCAAAGGGAACAATGAGCAGTTCTTC
CSNIKGNNEQFF
>once|TRBJ2-3|13|-|TRBV4-3
TGCGCCAGCAGCACAGCACAGGCTGATACGCAGTATTTT
CASSTAQADTQYF
>-|TRBJ1-1|12|-|TRBV12-3/TRBV12-4
TGTGCCAGCCATAGGATGAACACTGAAGCTTTCTTT
CASHRMNTEAFF
>many|TRBJ2-7|13|TRBD1|TRBV5-1
TGCGCCAGCAGACCTGGACAGGGCTACGAGCAGTACTTC
CASRPGQGYEQYF
>-|TRBJ1-2|15|TRBD1|TRBV12-5
TGTGCTAGTGGTCCTCACCCGGGACAGAACTATGGCTACACCTTC
CASGPHPGQNYGYTF